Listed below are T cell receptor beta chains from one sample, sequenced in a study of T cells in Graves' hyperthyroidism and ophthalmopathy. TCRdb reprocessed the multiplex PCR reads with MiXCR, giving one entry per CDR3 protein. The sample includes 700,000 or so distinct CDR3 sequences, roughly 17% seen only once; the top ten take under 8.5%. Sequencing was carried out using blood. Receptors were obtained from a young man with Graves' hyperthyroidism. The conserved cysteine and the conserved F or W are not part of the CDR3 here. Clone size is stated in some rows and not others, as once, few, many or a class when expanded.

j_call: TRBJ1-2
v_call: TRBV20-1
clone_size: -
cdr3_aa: SAKDYGYT

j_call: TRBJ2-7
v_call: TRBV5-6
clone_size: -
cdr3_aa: ASSTVRDNTYEQY

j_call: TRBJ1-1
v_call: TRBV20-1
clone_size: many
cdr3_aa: SFPGGAGTEAF

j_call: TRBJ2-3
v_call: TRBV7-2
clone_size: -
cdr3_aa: ASRQDRASSDTQY

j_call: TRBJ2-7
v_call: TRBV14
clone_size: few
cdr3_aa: ASSLKGYPNREVDEQY

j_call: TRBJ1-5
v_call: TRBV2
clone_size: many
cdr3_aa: ASSLPTYPRGGQPQH

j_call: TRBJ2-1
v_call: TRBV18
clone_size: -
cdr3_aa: ASSRGTGDEQF

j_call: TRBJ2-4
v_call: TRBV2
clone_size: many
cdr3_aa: ASRMGGASAIQY

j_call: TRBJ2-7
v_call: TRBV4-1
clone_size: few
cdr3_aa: ASSQEWAGRSHEQY

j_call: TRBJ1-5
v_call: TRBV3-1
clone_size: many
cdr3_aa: ASSRTGGGSNQPQH

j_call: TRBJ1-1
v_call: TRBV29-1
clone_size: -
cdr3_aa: SVIFRDRDGVTEAF

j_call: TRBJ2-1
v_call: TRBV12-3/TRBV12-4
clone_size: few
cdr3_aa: ASNPGGGSEQF

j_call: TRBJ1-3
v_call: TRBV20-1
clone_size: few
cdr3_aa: SASPGGPGNTIY

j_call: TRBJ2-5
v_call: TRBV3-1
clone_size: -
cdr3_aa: ASSHQLAGGQETQY

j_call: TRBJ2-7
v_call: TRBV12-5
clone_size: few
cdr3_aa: ASGSRTSGNYEQY

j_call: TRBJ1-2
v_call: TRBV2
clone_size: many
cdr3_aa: ASSEIGEDGYT

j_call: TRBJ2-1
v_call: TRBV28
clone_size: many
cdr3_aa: ASSSIGDEQF

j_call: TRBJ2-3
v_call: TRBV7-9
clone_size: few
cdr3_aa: ASRFPPGRRTDTQY

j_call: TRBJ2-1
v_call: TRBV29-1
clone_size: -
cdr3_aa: SVDSVVSVVNEQF

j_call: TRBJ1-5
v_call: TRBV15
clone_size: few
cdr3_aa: ATSRDSPNQPQH

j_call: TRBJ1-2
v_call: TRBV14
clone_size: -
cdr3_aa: ASSQDWQGADGYT

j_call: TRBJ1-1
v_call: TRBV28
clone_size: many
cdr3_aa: ASRGYTEAF

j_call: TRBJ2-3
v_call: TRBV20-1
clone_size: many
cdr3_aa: SATRGPSHTQY

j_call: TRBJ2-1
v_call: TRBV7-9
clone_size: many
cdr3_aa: ASSLQAWAGASYNEQF

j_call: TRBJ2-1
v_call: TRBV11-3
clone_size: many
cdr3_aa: ASSLRRLSDEQF

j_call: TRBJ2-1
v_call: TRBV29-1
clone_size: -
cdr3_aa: SVEGPAGVGNEQF

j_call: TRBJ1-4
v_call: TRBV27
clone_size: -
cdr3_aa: ASSQNIGDEKLF

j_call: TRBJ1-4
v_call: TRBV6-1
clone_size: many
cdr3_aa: ASSADIGGGEKLF

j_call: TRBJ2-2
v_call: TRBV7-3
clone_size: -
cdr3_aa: ASSLYPGVVAGELF

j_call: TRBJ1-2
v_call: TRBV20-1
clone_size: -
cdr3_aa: SASTGGAGYGYT

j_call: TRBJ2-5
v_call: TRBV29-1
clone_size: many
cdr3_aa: SLIGEGGFGETQY

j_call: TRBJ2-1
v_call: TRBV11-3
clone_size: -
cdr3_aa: ASSHSETYNEQF

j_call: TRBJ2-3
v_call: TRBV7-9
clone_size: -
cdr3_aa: ASSPVRTDTQY

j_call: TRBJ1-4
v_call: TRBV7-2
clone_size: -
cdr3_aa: ASSQDRANERLF

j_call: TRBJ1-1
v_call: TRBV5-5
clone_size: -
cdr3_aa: ASSGGAGAEAF

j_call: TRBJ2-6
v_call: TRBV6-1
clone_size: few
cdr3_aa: ASNGYSGANVLT

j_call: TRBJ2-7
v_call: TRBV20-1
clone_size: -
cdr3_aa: SARSGMREQY

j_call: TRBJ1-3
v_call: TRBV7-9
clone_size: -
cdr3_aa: ASSLRWGSRNTIY

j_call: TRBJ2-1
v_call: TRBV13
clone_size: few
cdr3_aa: ASSPGTSGGVEQF

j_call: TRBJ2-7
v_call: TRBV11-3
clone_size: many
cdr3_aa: ASSPSGGSYEQY

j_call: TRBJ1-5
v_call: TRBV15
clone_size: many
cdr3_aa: ATSPRAGSEQPQH

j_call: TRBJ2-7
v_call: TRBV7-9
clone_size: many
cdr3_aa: ASSSGSANEQY

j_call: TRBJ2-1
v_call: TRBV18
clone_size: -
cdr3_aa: ASSLRLAGGSYNEQF

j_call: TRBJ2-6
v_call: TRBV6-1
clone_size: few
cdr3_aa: ASRTGTGDSGANVLT

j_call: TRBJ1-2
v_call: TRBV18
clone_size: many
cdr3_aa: ASSPLDLWGNYGYT

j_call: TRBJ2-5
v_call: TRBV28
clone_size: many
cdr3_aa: ARRTGYQETQY

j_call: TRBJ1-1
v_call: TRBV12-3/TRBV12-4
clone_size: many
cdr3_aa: ASSLKGAEAF

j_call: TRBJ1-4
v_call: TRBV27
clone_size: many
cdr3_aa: ASSLSRGDEKLF

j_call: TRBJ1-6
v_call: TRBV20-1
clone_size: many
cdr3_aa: SANGGASNSPLH

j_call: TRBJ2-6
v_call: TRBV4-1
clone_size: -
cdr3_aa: ASSQRGQGNVLT

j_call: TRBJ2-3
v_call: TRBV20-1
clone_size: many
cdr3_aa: SARRGPDTQY

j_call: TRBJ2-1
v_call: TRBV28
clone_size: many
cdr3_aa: ASSFRRQNEQF

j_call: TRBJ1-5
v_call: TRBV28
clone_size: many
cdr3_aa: ASRGSIPNQPQH

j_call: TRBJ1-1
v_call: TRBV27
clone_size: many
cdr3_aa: ASRIGRYTEAF

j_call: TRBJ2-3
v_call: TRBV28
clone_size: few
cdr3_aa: ASTSADSTDTQY

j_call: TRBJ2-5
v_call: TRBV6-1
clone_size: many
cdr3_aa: ASSPQRPPASETQY

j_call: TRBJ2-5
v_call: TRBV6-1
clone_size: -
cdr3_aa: ASSSTGGQQETQY

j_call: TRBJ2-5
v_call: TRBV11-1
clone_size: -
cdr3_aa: ASSPKEGGETQY

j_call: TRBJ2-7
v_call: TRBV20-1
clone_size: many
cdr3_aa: SVSRDRGSYDSGEQY